Listed below are T cell receptor beta chains from one sample, sequenced in a study of blood T cells in healthy people across ages. TCRdb re-called the 5' RACE reads with MiXCR, one entry per CDR3 protein. The profile shows roughly 1.7 million distinct CDR3 sequences, almost 35% of them singletons. The sequenced sample consisted of blood. These receptors originate from a woman under 40 in good health. CDR3s include the opening cysteine and the closing phenylalanine or tryptophan. The D gene is left open where the match is weak. Rows may omit the clone size; those that give it use once, few, many or a size class.

J,V,size,D,DNA,CDR3
TRBJ2-1,TRBV25-1,once,TRBD1,TGTGCCAGCATTCGACAGGGGGGCAATGAGCAGTTCTTC,CASIRQGGNEQFF
TRBJ1-6,TRBV7-2,few,NA,TGTGCCAGCAGCTCCCCGGGGGCCGATAATTCACCCCTCCACTTT,CASSSPGADNSPLHF
TRBJ1-2,TRBV6-1,NA,NA,TGTGCCAGCATCCCTTTCCGGGACCCCTATGGCTACACCTTC,CASIPFRDPYGYTF
TRBJ1-4,TRBV30,many,TRBD1,TGTGCCTGTCTGACAGGGGAGAGAGAAAAACTGTTTTTT,CACLTGEREKLFF
TRBJ1-2,TRBV12-3/TRBV12-4,NA,NA,TGTGCCAGCAGTCACCGGGAGGACTATGGCTACACCTTC,CASSHREDYGYTF
TRBJ2-1,TRBV7-7,NA,TRBD1,TGTGCCAGCAGCGTACTCGGGACAGACAATGAGCAGTTCTTC,CASSVLGTDNEQFF
TRBJ2-1,TRBV29-1,many,NA,TGCAGCGGAGAAAGGGCAGGATCCTACAATGAGCAGTTCTTC,CSGERAGSYNEQFF
TRBJ1-4,TRBV20-1,NA,NA,TGCAGTGCTAGAGATTGGGGGGCGAGTGAAAAACTGTTTTTT,CSARDWGASEKLFF
TRBJ2-1,TRBV4-1,few,TRBD2,TGCGCCAGCAGACCTAGCGGGAGGGCCCCCTTTAATGAGCAGTTCTTC,CASRPSGRAPFNEQFF
TRBJ2-1,TRBV20-1,NA,TRBD2,TGCAGTGCTAGGATAGCGGGACCCTCCTACAATGAGCAGTTCTTC,CSARIAGPSYNEQFF
TRBJ2-7,TRBV7-2,NA,TRBD2,TGTGCCAGCAGCTTAGCGGGAGGACTAGCGGGGGGCCCCCACGAGCAGTACTTC,CASSLAGGLAGGPHEQYF
TRBJ2-1,TRBV7-3,few,TRBD2,TGTGCCGGCAGTATTCAGCGGGAGCGTTACAATGAGCAGTTCTTC,CAGSIQRERYNEQFF
TRBJ1-2,TRBV30,few,NA,TGTGCCTGGAGTGTGACGGGACGTGACTATGGCTACACCTTC,CAWSVTGRDYGYTF
TRBJ2-5,TRBV4-1,NA,NA,TGCGCCAGCAGCCAAGATGGGGGGGCTTGGGAAGAGACCCAGTACTTC,CASSQDGGAWEETQYF
TRBJ2-5,TRBV12-3/TRBV12-4,many,NA,TGTGCCAGCAGCCGGACGGACTACAAAGAGACCCAGTACTTC,CASSRTDYKETQYF
TRBJ2-3,TRBV9,NA,TRBD1,TGTGCCAGCAGCACAGGACAGGGCCGATATAGCACAGATACGCAGTATTTT,CASSTGQGRYSTDTQYF
TRBJ2-1,TRBV14,NA,NA,TGTGCCAGCAGCCCCCCAGGCCCAGGGTACAATGAGCAGTTCTTC,CASSPPGPGYNEQFF
TRBJ2-7,TRBV29-1,many,TRBD1,TGCAGCGTTGAGGGTAACAGGGGGCGCGACGAGCAGTACTTC,CSVEGNRGRDEQYF
TRBJ2-1,TRBV20-1,NA,NA,TGCAGTGCTAGTCAGAGTAGGGAGACCTACGAGCAGTTCTTC,CSASQSRETYEQFF
TRBJ1-2,TRBV20-1,few,NA,TGCAGTGCTAAAGACCGGGCCGGGAAGACTAACTATGGCTACACCTTC,CSAKDRAGKTNYGYTF
TRBJ1-2,TRBV15,NA,TRBD1,TGTGCCACCAGCCCAGGGGGCACAGCTAACTATGGCTACACCTTC,CATSPGGTANYGYTF
TRBJ2-7,TRBV6-2/TRBV6-3,NA,TRBD1,TGTGCCTGTGATAAAGGGACAGGCGTGTACGAGCAGTACTTC,CACDKGTGVYEQYF
TRBJ1-6,TRBV28,NA,NA,TGTGCCAGCAGCGCGTATAATTCACCCCTCCACTTT,CASSAYNSPLHF
TRBJ2-7,TRBV20-1,few,TRBD2,TGCAGTGCTAGAGGCGAGCGGGGGGTCGCCGAGCAGTACTTC,CSARGERGVAEQYF
TRBJ2-3,TRBV4-1,NA,NA,TGCGCCAGCAGCCAAGGAATAGCCCTTGATACAGATACGCAGTATTTT,CASSQGIALDTDTQYF
TRBJ2-5,TRBV29-1,NA,NA,TGCAGCGCCCCGAGGGGGGCGGGAGAGACCCAGTACTTC,CSAPRGAGETQYF
TRBJ2-7,TRBV27,NA,NA,TGTGCCAGCAGTTTAAATCCTAACTACGAGCAGTACTTC,CASSLNPNYEQYF
TRBJ1-2,TRBV5-4,NA,NA,TGTGCCAGCAGCCCCGTTCCGGACCTCTATGGCTACACCTTC,CASSPVPDLYGYTF
TRBJ2-7,TRBV5-1,NA,NA,TGCGCCAGCAGCCCGGGCGACGAAGATGTAGAGCAGTACTTC,CASSPGDEDVEQYF
TRBJ1-2,TRBV28,NA,NA,TGTGCCAGCAGCGGGACATACCATGGCTACACCTTC,CASSGTYHGYTF
TRBJ2-5,TRBV4-2,many,NA,TGTGCCAGCAGCCAAGGACAGTGGAAGACCCAGTACTTC,CASSQGQWKTQYF
TRBJ2-5,TRBV20-1,NA,NA,TGCAGTGCCCCGGGGGATGTGGGGCAAGAGACCCAGTACTTC,CSAPGDVGQETQYF
TRBJ1-5,TRBV30,NA,NA,TGTGCCTGGAATCGGCAGTACAATCAGCCCCAGCATTTT,CAWNRQYNQPQHF
TRBJ1-2,TRBV7-2,NA,NA,TGTGCCAGCAGCCCCGACAGGAGAAACTATGGCTGCACCTTC,CASSPDRRNYGCTF
TRBJ2-1,TRBV12-3/TRBV12-4,NA,TRBD2,TGTGCCAGCCTCCAAGCGGGGGGGCCGTGGGAGCAGTTCTTC,CASLQAGGPWEQFF
TRBJ2-5,TRBV20-1,few,NA,TGCAGTGCTCATCAGCGGGCAACGGAGACCCAGTACTTC,CSAHQRATETQYF
TRBJ2-7,TRBV6-1,NA,NA,TGTGCCAGCACCGAAGGAATGGGCTCCGTGTACTTC,CASTEGMGSVYF
TRBJ2-7,TRBV9,NA,TRBD1,TGTGCCAGCAGCCCCCCCCCGGGACAGGGAAACGAGCAGTACTTC,CASSPPPGQGNEQYF
TRBJ1-2,TRBV20-1,few,NA,TGCAGTGCTAGTGAACAAGGCCAGGGCGGCTACACCTTC,CSASEQGQGGYTF
TRBJ2-5,TRBV27,NA,NA,TGTGCCAGCAGTGTAACAGGGAATCGGTACAATGAGCAGTACTTC,CASSVTGNRYNEQYF
TRBJ2-5,TRBV20-1,NA,TRBD2,TGCAGTGCTGGGTGGGGGGGAATCGAGACCCAGTACTTC,CSAGWGGIETQYF
TRBJ2-7,TRBV19,few,NA,TGTGCCAGTAGTATAGATTACGGGACACCTTCGTCCTCCTACGAGCAGTACTTC,CASSIDYGTPSSSYEQYF
TRBJ2-3,TRBV6-1,NA,NA,TGTGCCAGCAGCGTGCACGGAGATACGCAGTATTTT,CASSVHGDTQYF
TRBJ2-5,TRBV6-1,NA,NA,TGTGCCAGCAGTGAAGAGCCCCAACCGGAGACCCAGTACTTC,CASSEEPQPETQYF
TRBJ2-1,TRBV20-1,many,NA,TGCAGTGCTAGCACGGAGGGACTCCGCTTTTCCGTGGAGCAGTTCTTC,CSASTEGLRFSVEQFF